This is a list of T cell receptor beta chains from one sample in a study of siplizumab effects on memory and regulatory T cells. Data came from immunoSEQ multiplex PCR; TCRdb stores just in-frame clones and leaves some out. The table records approximately 100,000 clones, roughly 94% of them present only once. The sequenced material came from non-Treg CD4+ T cells sorted from blood. The source of these receptors is a human donor in good health. The CDR3 runs from the conserved cysteine through the conserved F or W. D genes are given only for firm matches. Where a row states a size, it is once, few, many or the class of an expanded clone; other rows omit it.

TGTGCCAGCAGTCTCCGGACAGGGGGCAATCAGCCCCAGCATTTT	CASSLRTGGNQPQHF	TRBD1	.	15	TRBJ1-5	TRBV27
TGTGCCAGCACCGGGACAGGGCCAACCGGGGAGCTGTTTTTT	CASTGTGPTGELFF	.	.	14	TRBJ2-2	TRBV21-1
TGTGCCATCAGTGAGCAGTTAGGTGATTGGCAGTTCTTC	CAISEQLGDWQFF	.	once	13	TRBJ2-1	TRBV10-3
TGTGCCAGCATTTCGGGCATTAGGTTGGCGAACACTGAAGCTTTCTTT	CASISGIRLANTEAFF	.	.	16	TRBJ1-1	TRBV5-5
TGTGCCAGCAGTGAATGGGACAGCGGTTCCTACGAGCAGTACTTC	CASSEWDSGSYEQYF	TRBD1	.	15	TRBJ2-7	TRBV25-1
TGTGCCAGCAGCTTACAGGGGGCGCGGGCCCTTCTAAACACTGAAGCTTTCTTT	CASSLQGARALLNTEAFF	TRBD1	.	18	TRBJ1-1	TRBV11-2
TGTGCCAGCGTTGGGGATGTGTTTCTGTATTTT	CASVGDVFLYF	.	.	11	TRBJ2-3	TRBV28
TGTGCCAGCTCACAGACCGGGACAGGGGGCCCTGGAAACACCATATATTTT	CASSQTGTGGPGNTIYF	TRBD1	.	17	TRBJ1-3	TRBV18
TGTGCCAGCAGCGAAGGACTGGAGAGGAATGAGCAGTTCTTC	CASSEGLERNEQFF	.	.	14	TRBJ2-1	TRBV14
TGTGCCAGCAGGGTTAGCGGGCAAGAGACCCAGTACTTC	CASRVSGQETQYF	TRBD2	.	13	TRBJ2-5	TRBV28
TGTGCCAGCAGTCCTCGGCGCGAGGCGGGCTACACCTTC	CASSPRREAGYTF	.	.	13	TRBJ1-2	TRBV2
TGTGCCAGCAGCTTATACGGGGGACCGTGGCTCAATGAGCAGTTCTTC	CASSLYGGPWLNEQFF	.	.	16	TRBJ2-1	TRBV7-8
TGTGCCAGTAGTATTGGGCTCAGAGGGCCGGTGAACACTGAAGCTTTCTTT	CASSIGLRGPVNTEAFF	.	.	17	TRBJ1-1	TRBV19
TGTGCCAGCAGTTACTCGCCGTATGAGCAGTTCTTC	CASSYSPYEQFF	.	.	12	TRBJ2-1	TRBV6-5
TGTGCCAGCAGCCCGTCGGCGCTCTCCTACGAGCAGTACTTC	CASSPSALSYEQYF	.	.	14	TRBJ2-7	TRBV5-4
TGTGCCAGCAGCACAGATACTAGCGGTTTATACAATGAGCAGTTCTTC	CASSTDTSGLYNEQFF	TRBD2	.	16	TRBJ2-1	TRBV11-2
TGTGCCACCAGCAGAGATTTTACACCAACTAATGAAAAACTGTTTTTT	CATSRDFTPTNEKLFF	.	.	16	TRBJ1-4	TRBV15
TGTGCCAGCAGTGCCGCCTCTTTGGGGCGAGGGTCCTACGAGCAGTACTTC	CASSAASLGRGSYEQYF	.	once	17	TRBJ2-7	TRBV6-1
TGCAGCGTTCACGGGGACTACATGAACACTGAAGCTTTCTTT	CSVHGDYMNTEAFF	.	once	14	TRBJ1-1	TRBV29-1
TGTGCCAGCAGTTTATTAATGAGCGGGGCTACCTACGAGCAGTACTTC	CASSLLMSGATYEQYF	TRBD2	.	16	TRBJ2-7	TRBV28
TGTGCCAGCAGCAAACCCCGGACCCTCCCGAATGATGGCTACACCTTC	CASSKPRTLPNDGYTF	.	.	16	TRBJ1-2	TRBV7-9
TGTGCCAGCAGTTTAGGACAGGGGGGCAATCAGCCCCAGCATTTT	CASSLGQGGNQPQHF	TRBD1	once	15	TRBJ1-5	TRBV28
TGTGCCAGCTCATCGGGACAGCAAGAGACCCAGTACTTC	CASSSGQQETQYF	TRBD1	.	13	TRBJ2-5	TRBV18
TGCAGTGCATACGGTTCCTACGAGCAGTACTTC	CSAYGSYEQYF	.	.	11	TRBJ2-7	TRBV20-1
TGTGCCAGCAGCCAACGGGAGGGCCGGACAGATACGCAGTATTTT	CASSQREGRTDTQYF	TRBD2	.	15	TRBJ2-3	TRBV4-2
TGTGCCAGCAGTCCCGGGACTAGCGGGAGTTATGAGCAGTTCTTC	CASSPGTSGSYEQFF	TRBD2	.	15	TRBJ2-1	TRBV27
TGTGCCAGCAGCTCGCGGGACAACAATCAGCCCCAGCATTTT	CASSSRDNNQPQHF	.	.	14	TRBJ1-5	TRBV9
TGTGCCAGCTCACCAGACGGGGGTAGCAATCAGCCCCAGCATTTT	CASSPDGGSNQPQHF	.	.	15	TRBJ1-5	TRBV18
TGTGCCAGCAGTTACTCGATGGGGGGCTCTGGAAACACCATATATTTT	CASSYSMGGSGNTIYF	.	.	16	TRBJ1-3	TRBV6-6
TGTGCCAGCAGTTTAACGGTCCAGGGGGCCGGCTACACCTTC	CASSLTVQGAGYTF	TRBD1	.	14	TRBJ1-2	TRBV27
TGTGCCAGCAGACCGACGGGGGTAGCGTACGAGCAGTACTTC	CASRPTGVAYEQYF	.	.	14	TRBJ2-7	TRBV28
TGTGCCTGGGACTTCTCAGTCCAAGAGACCCAGTACTTC	CAWDFSVQETQYF	.	.	13	TRBJ2-5	TRBV30
TGTGCCAGCAGCTCAACCGCGGAGGGCTACGAGCAGTACTTC	CASSSTAEGYEQYF	.	.	14	TRBJ2-7	TRBV7-2
TGTGCCACCATAGGACAGGACCCTCCCTACGAGCAGTACTTC	CATIGQDPPYEQYF	TRBD1	.	14	TRBJ2-7	TRBV19
TGTGCCAGCAGTGGACGTGAATATGGCTACACCTTC	CASSGREYGYTF	.	.	12	TRBJ1-2	TRBV6-1
TGTGCCAGCACCACCACCCCATTCTCAGAAGAGACCCAGTACTTC	CASTTTPFSEETQYF	.	once	15	TRBJ2-5	TRBV7-6
TGTGCCAGCAGACGGGACGCACGCCTTTCGAACAATGAGCAGTTCTTC	CASRRDARLSNNEQFF	.	.	16	TRBJ2-1	TRBV27
TGTGCCAGCAGCTCGACAGGGTACGGGGAGACCCAGTACTTC	CASSSTGYGETQYF	TRBD1	.	14	TRBJ2-5	TRBV7-7
TGTGCCAGCAGCTCACGGGGACTAGCAGCGTCTGAGCAGTTCTTC	CASSSRGLAASEQFF	TRBD2	.	15	TRBJ2-1	TRBV11-2
TGTGCCTGGAGTGTACGGGCAAACACTGAAGCTTTCTTT	CAWSVRANTEAFF	.	.	13	TRBJ1-1	TRBV30
TGTGCCGCTAAAGGGGTTATGGAGGAAAAACTGTTTTTT	CAAKGVMEEKLFF	.	.	13	TRBJ1-4	TRBV19
TGCAGCGTTGGTCAGGGGGCGGGAGAGCAGTACTTC	CSVGQGAGEQYF	TRBD1	.	12	TRBJ2-7	TRBV29-1
TGCGCCAGCAGCCAAGATTCGGGACAGAACACCGGGGAGCTGTTTTTT	CASSQDSGQNTGELFF	.	few	16	TRBJ2-2	TRBV4-1
TGTGCCAGTAGATCCAAAACAGGGCGTGGTTTCTACGAGCAGTACTTC	CASRSKTGRGFYEQYF	.	.	16	TRBJ2-7	TRBV19
TGTGCCAGACGGAACAGGGAGAGCACCGGGGAGCTGTTTTTT	CARRNRESTGELFF	.	.	14	TRBJ2-2	TRBV2
TGTGCCAGCAGCGGGGTCTTCGGGCAGGGGGCGAACACCGGGGAGCTGTTTTTT	CASSGVFGQGANTGELFF	TRBD1	.	18	TRBJ2-2	TRBV7-8
TGTGCCAGCAGTGAATCAGGTTTAGGACTAGCGCGACCTAATGAGCAGTTCTTC	CASSESGLGLARPNEQFF	TRBD2	.	18	TRBJ2-1	TRBV25-1
TGCGCCAGCAGCCCCCCCTTAACGGGTAATGAGCAGTTCTTC	CASSPPLTGNEQFF	.	.	14	TRBJ2-1	TRBV5-1
TGCGCCAGCAGCTTCAATGCCGGACTAGCCCAGCATTTT	CASSFNAGLAQHF	.	.	13	TRBJ1-5	TRBV5-1
TGTGCCAGCAGTTCCGGGACAGGGGCTGTCGGGGAGCTGTTTTTT	CASSSGTGAVGELFF	TRBD1	.	15	TRBJ2-2	TRBV7-9
TGTGCCAGCAGCCGGAGAGCTTACTCTGGAAACACCATATATTTT	CASSRRAYSGNTIYF	.	.	15	TRBJ1-3	TRBV6-5